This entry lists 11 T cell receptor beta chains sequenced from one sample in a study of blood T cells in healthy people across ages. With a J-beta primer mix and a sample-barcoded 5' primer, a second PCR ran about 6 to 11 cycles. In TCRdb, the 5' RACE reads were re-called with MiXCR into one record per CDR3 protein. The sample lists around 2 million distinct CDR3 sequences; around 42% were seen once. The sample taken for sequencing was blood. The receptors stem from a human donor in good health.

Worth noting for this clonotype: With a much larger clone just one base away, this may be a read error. CDR3 DNA sequence: TGTGCCGGCAGCTTGACTCTAGCTGCTGAGACCCAGTACTTC. Translating gives CAGSLTLAAETQYF. The V gene is TRBV5-6, the J gene TRBJ2-5; a weak D match, TRBD2 (5 bases). This CDR3 region has 14 residues. Germline CDR1 reads SGHDT; CDR2 reads YYEEEE.

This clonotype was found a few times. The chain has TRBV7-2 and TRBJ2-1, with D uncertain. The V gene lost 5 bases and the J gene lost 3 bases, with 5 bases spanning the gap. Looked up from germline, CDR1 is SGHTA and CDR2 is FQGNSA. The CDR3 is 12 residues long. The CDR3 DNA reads TGTGCCAGCAGCACACGCTACAATGAGCAGTTCTTC. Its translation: CASSTRYNEQFF.

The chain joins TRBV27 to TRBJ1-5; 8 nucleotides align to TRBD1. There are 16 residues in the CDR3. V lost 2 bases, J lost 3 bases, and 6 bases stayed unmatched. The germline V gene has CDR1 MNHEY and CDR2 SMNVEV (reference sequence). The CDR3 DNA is TGTGCCAGCAGTTTAAGTCAGGGGGCTACCAATCAGCCCCAGCATTTT. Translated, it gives CASSLSQGATNQPQHF.

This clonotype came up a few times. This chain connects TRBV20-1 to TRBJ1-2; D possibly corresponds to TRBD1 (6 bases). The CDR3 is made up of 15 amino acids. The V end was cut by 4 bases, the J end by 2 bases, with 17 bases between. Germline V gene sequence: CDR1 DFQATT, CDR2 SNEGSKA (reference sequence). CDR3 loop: CSAIDTGIFNYGYTF. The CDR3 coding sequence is TGCAGTGCTATCGATACAGGGATATTCAACTATGGCTACACCTTC.

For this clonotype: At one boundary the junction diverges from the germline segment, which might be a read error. The CDR3 DNA reads TGTGCCAGCAGCGTAGATAACAATGGGCAGTTCTTC. This gives the protein CASSVDNNGQFF. This rearrangement joins TRBV9 to TRBJ2-1; D is unresolved. Germline V gives CDR1 SGDLS, CDR2 YYNGEE. The CDR3 loop spans 12 amino acids.

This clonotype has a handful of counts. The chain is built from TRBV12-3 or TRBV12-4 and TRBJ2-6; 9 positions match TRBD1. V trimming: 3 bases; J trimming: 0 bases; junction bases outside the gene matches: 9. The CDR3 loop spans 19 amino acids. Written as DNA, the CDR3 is TGTGCCAGCAGTTTTGAGACGGGACAGGGAATCTCTGGGGCCAACGTCCTGACTTTC. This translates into CASSFETGQGISGANVLTF.

The CDR3 sequence is CASTPGTGEYEQYF. The CDR3 bases are TGTGCCAGCACCCCCGGGACAGGTGAATACGAGCAGTACTTC. The chain recombines TRBV7-6 with TRBJ2-7, with 8 bases aligning to TRBD1. The CDR3 is 14 residues long. The ends lost 7 bases at V and 4 bases at J; junction bases unmatched: 9. The germline V gene has CDR1 SGHVS and CDR2 FNYEAQ.

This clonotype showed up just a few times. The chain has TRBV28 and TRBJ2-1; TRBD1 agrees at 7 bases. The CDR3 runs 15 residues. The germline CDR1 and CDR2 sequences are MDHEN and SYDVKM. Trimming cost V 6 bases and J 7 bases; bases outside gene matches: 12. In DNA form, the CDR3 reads TGTGCCAGCAGCCAAACCGGGACAGCTAGAAATGAGCAGTTCTTC. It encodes CASSQTGTARNEQFF.

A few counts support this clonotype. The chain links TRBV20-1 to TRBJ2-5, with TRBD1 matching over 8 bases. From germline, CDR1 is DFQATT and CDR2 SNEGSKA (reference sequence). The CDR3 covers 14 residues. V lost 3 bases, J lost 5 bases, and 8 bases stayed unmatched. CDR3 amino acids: CSASSPTGVETQYF. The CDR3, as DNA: TGCAGTGCTAGTTCCCCGACAGGGGTGGAGACCCAGTACTTC.

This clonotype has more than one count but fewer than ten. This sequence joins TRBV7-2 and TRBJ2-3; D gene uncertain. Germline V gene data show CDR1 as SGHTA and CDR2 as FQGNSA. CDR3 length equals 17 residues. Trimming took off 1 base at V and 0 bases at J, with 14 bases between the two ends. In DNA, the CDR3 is TGTGCCAGCAGCTTAGAACCGGCTACTACTAGCACAGATACGCAGTATTTT. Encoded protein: CASSLEPATTSTDTQYF.

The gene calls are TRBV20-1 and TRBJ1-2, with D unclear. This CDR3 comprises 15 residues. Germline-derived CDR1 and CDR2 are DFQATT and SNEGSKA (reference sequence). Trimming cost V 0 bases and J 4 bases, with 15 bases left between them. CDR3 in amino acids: CSARDTGSDPYGYTF. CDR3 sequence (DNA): TGCAGTGCTAGAGATACCGGCTCAGACCCCTATGGCTACACCTTC.